The 18 T cell receptor beta chains below were found in one sample sequenced in a study of T-cell memory formation after mild COVID-19. TCRdb redid the calling of the 5' RACE reads with MiXCR, one entry per CDR3 protein. The table lists 500,000 to 550,000 distinct CDR3 sequences, just over 20% of them singletons. The sequenced sample was PBMCs or a T cell subset sorted from them (not recorded which). The origin of the receptors is an adult woman who had mild COVID-19 (a few samples of this study predate the infection). Cell type and time point are not known.

V and J are TRBV5-4 and TRBJ1-1; D unclear. The CDR3 runs 17 residues. The germline gives CDR1 SGHNT, CDR2 YYREEE (reference sequence). Deletions cut 4 bases from V and 0 bases from J, with 19 bases between. DNA of the CDR3: TGTGCCAGCAGCGCCCCTAAGGGTCCGGAAATGAACACTGAAGCTTTCTTT. This codes for CASSAPKGPEMNTEAFF.

The chain couples TRBV30 to TRBJ1-5, with no clear D. Germline V gene sequence: CDR1 GTSNPN, CDR2 SVGIG (reference sequence). Trimming removed 0 bases at V and 4 bases at J, with 7 bases between. The length of the CDR3 is 13 residues. The CDR3 bases are TGTGCCTGGAGTGTACTGGGGAATCAGCCCCAGCATTTT. Translation: CAWSVLGNQPQHF.

The chain links TRBV6-5 to TRBJ2-1; the D is unclear. V was trimmed by 0 bases and J by 12 bases, leaving 6 bases between them. Germline V CDR1 and CDR2: MNHEY, SVGAGI. The CDR3 is made up of 11 amino acids. For the CDR3, the DNA is TGTGCCAGCAGTTACTCCTATTCGCAGTTCTTC. The encoded protein is CASSYSYSQFF.

This clonotype was observed a handful of times. The chain couples TRBV7-9 to TRBJ2-1; 9 bases line up with TRBD2. This CDR3 is built from 17 residues. The germline CDR1 and CDR2 sequences are SEHNR and FQNEAQ (reference sequence). V was clipped by 5 bases and J by 6 bases; unmatched bases: 14. The CDR3 region has the DNA TGTGCCAGCAGCCTAACGAAATTAGCGGGAGATGGCAATGAGCAGTTCTTC. Residues: CASSLTKLAGDGNEQFF.

At least ten counts were recorded for this clonotype. The chain joins TRBV12-3 or TRBV12-4 to TRBJ2-7; no reliable D call. The CDR3 extends over 15 amino acids. V shed 6 bases and J shed 3 bases, with 18 bases lying between them. CDR3 protein: CASSQPGRASYEQYF. The CDR3 bases are TGTGCCAGCAGCCAACCTGGACGGGCAAGCTACGAGCAGTACTTC.

There are a few counts of this clonotype. CDR3 in amino acids: CASRPGQAQETQYF. DNA for the CDR3: TGTGCCAGCCGCCCTGGACAGGCCCAAGAGACCCAGTACTTC. The J gene is TRBJ2-5, the V gene TRBV2; 7 nucleotides align to TRBD1. Per germline, CDR1 SNHLY and CDR2 FYNNEI. The junction had 7 bases not matched to a gene; V was cut back by 8 bases and J by 1 base. The CDR3 spans 14 residues.

J is TRBJ2-1 and V is TRBV6-5; 15 bases are shared with TRBD2. V was pared by 4 bases and J by 8 bases, with 3 bases of the junction left unmatched. The CDR3 contains 15 residues. Germline CDR1 reads MNHEY; CDR2 reads SVGAGI. In nucleotides, the CDR3 is TGTGCCAGCAGTTTGTGGACTAGCGGGAGGGATGAGCAGTTCTTC. Its protein product is CASSLWTSGRDEQFF.

This clonotype was detected only a few times. The rearrangement joins TRBV5-8 to TRBJ1-5; D uncertain. The CDR3 spans 17 residues. Trimming cost V 0 bases and J 2 bases, with 15 bases left between them. Per the germline V gene, CDR1 is SGHTS and CDR2 is YDEGEE. The CDR3 DNA reads TGTGCCAGCAGCTTGGCCCCGAAGAGTACGCGCAATCAGCCCCAGCATTTT. As protein: CASSLAPKSTRNQPQHF.

This clonotype was counted between two and nine times. V usage is TRBV7-2 and J usage is TRBJ2-1; 11 bases match TRBD2. With 8 bases clipped from V and 6 bases from J, the junction kept 3 bases outside the gene matches. This CDR3 contains 13 residues. The germline gives CDR1 SGHTA, CDR2 FQGNSA. CDR3 sequence: CASLLAGVNEQFF. CDR3 bases: TGTGCCAGCCTACTAGCGGGAGTCAATGAGCAGTTCTTC.

In this sample, this clonotype turned up a few times. This rearrangement joins TRBV21-1 to TRBJ2-1. TRBV21-1 is a recognized pseudogene. The CDR3 extends over 15 amino acids. DNA of the CDR3: TGTGCCAGCAGCAAAGCGCAGAAGGGAAACAATGAGCAGTTCTTC. Translating it yields CASSKAQKGNNEQFF.

The chain carries TRBV5-1 and TRBJ2-2, with D tentatively TRBD2 (5 bases). The CDR3 sequence is 18 residues long. V was shortened by 4 bases and J by 1 base, with 20 bases between the two germline ends. Germline V gives CDR1 SGHRS, CDR2 YFSETQ. CDR3 bases: TGCGCCAGCAGCCCATCGGTGGGGAGCGGAGTGAACACCGGGGAGCTGTTTTTT. It is translated as CASSPSVGSGVNTGELFF.

V gene TRBV10-3 combines with J gene TRBJ2-2; D is uncertain. CDR1 and CDR2 from the germline V gene are ENHRY and SYGVKD. V lost 2 bases, J lost 1 base, and 8 bases lay in between. This CDR3 has 15 amino acids. For the CDR3, the DNA is TGTGCCATCAGTGAGACCGGCCAGAACACCGGGGAGCTGTTTTTT. It is translated as CAISETGQNTGELFF.

This clonotype was counted a few times. The chain has TRBV2 and TRBJ2-7; 12 bases line up with TRBD1. This CDR3 region has 14 residues. Germline V gene lookup returns CDR1 SNHLY and CDR2 FYNNEI. V was clipped by 6 bases and J by 4 bases; unmatched bases: 4. CDR3 DNA: TGTGCCAGCAGGGGACAGGGGGCTCTTTACGAGCAGTACTTC. Translation: CASRGQGALYEQYF.

In its sample, this clonotype was seen many times. J is TRBJ1-1 and V is TRBV12-3 or TRBV12-4; D is ambiguous. Trimming took off 3 bases at V and 1 base at J, with 6 bases between the two ends. The CDR3 contains 13 residues. The CDR3 nucleotides read TGTGCCAGCAGTTTTACGACGAACACTGAAGCTTTCTTT. Amino acids: CASSFTTNTEAFF.

The chain uses TRBV5-1 and TRBJ2-5, with D perhaps assigned TRBD1 or TRBD2 (7 bases each). The CDR3 has 16 residues. From germline, CDR1 is SGHRS and CDR2 YFSETQ. V gave up 3 bases and J gave up 2 bases, with 17 bases separating them. CDR3 sequence: CASSSNRGGGQETQYF. In DNA form, the CDR3 reads TGCGCCAGCAGCTCCAACAGGGGAGGGGGTCAAGAGACCCAGTACTTC.

V usage is TRBV7-9 and J usage is TRBJ2-6, with D tentatively TRBD1 (6 bases). CDR1 is SEHNR, CDR2 FQNEAQ, per germline (reference sequence). This CDR3 spans 18 amino acids. Trimming cost V 8 bases and J 0 bases, with 20 bases left between them. In DNA form, the CDR3 reads TGTGCCAGCTCTAAGTGGGCAGGGGTTCCCTCTGGGGCCAACGTCCTGACTTTC. Translated: CASSKWAGVPSGANVLTF.

This clonotype showed up just a few times. The gene calls are TRBV5-1 and TRBJ1-1, with D maybe TRBD1 (6 bases). Per the germline V gene, CDR1 is SGHRS and CDR2 is YFSETQ. The V end was cut by 4 bases, the J end by 4 bases, with 20 bases between. This CDR3 has 16 amino acids. CDR3 sequence reads: CASSAGTFEGGTEAFF. The CDR3 coding sequence is TGCGCCAGCAGCGCCGGGACATTCGAAGGGGGCACTGAAGCTTTCTTT.

This sequence joins TRBV7-2 and TRBJ1-5, with 9 bases matching TRBD1. Per germline, CDR1 SGHTA and CDR2 FQGNSA. The CDR3 totals 15 residues. Trimming removed 4 bases from V and 2 bases from J; junction bases left unmatched: 3. The CDR3 sequence: CASSSRQGGNQPQHF. The CDR3 DNA sequence: TGTGCCAGCAGCTCCCGACAGGGGGGCAATCAGCCCCAGCATTTT. The full variable domain, completed using reference TRBV7-2 and TRBJ1-5, is GAGVSQSPSNKVTEKGKDVELRCDPISGHTALYWYRQSLGQGLEFLIYFQGNSAPDKSGLPSDRFSAERTGGSVSTLTIQRTQQEDSAVYLCASSSRQGGNQPQHFGDGTRLSIL.